This TCR beta chain was found in a study of CXCR3-negative and CXCR3-positive naive CD8 T cells. 5' RACE that incorporated UMI labels was used to prepare the TRB cDNA libraries. TCRdb re-called the 5' RACE reads; one entry per CDR3 protein, DNA not given. This sample's table has over 55,000 distinct CDR3 sequences. Of note for this clonotype: Its target is not known.

The study, taken as a whole, reports: CXCR3-negative naive cells had less hydrophobic TRB CDR3s than did CXCR3-positive naive cells.

Germline V lookup: CDR1 DFQATT, CDR2 SNEGSKA (reference sequence). CDR3 length equals 15 residues. The chain carries TRBV20-1 and TRBJ1-2; TCRdb returns TRBD1, unconfirmable since there is no DNA. The sequenced material came from naive CXCR3+ CD8+ T cells from blood. Specified subset: CD45RO-CCR7+CD27+CD95- naive CD8+ T cells expressing CXCR3 (TNR3+). The receptor comes from a human donor in good health. Some clones in this sample may be carry-over from other donors' samples. The CDR3 here is CSASEDRGLMDGYTF.